This T cell receptor beta chain was sequenced during a study of blood T cell repertoires in COVID-19. The wider study: There were acute and convalescent COVID-19 samples, and they came from the United States, Italy and Spain.

Trimming took off 6 bases at V and 4 bases at J, with 15 bases between the two ends. Germline lookup yields CDR1 MRHNA and CDR2 SNTAGT. CDR3 length equals 14 residues. Authors' methods: Reference gene primer amplification gave nucleated cell count estimates. The protocol was immunoSEQ multiplex PCR, while the TCRdb copy is restricted to in-frame clones and leaves out a portion. Clonal size and the V and J genes are those of that table, whereas D and trimming came from the DNA. This table holds 150,000 or so clones, over 80% found once. The chain employs TRBV6-4 and TRBJ1-2; TRBD1 is a possible D gene (5 bases). The clonotype was recovered from a woman aged 55 to 70 with acute or convalescent COVID-19. Sequenced sample: peripheral blood. CDR3 sequence: CASRANGGTYGYTF. The DNA for the CDR3 is TGTGCCAGCAGGGCCAATGGAGGGACCTATGGCTACACCTTC.